The T cell receptor (beta chain) under discussion was sequenced for a study of cytomegalovirus exposure and HLA in healthy donors. Whole-study results and caveats: A later analysis found common viral pathogens apparently linked to several of the most significant clusters. Rare sequences made up most TCRs, while some public TCRs were found in many donors.

To note about this clone: Its antigen remains unidentified.

It was with 60 Vbeta and 13 Jbeta primers that the PCR ran. The table came from immunoSEQ multiplex PCR; TCRdb's copy has only in-frame clones and leaves some out. Of more than 95,000 clones listed, about three quarters are singletons. V was clipped by 2 bases and J by 0 bases, with 15 bases between them. CDR3 length equals 16 residues. Germline V lookup: CDR1 SGHRS, CDR2 YFSETQ. The chain recombines TRBV5-1 with TRBJ2-7, with D perhaps matching TRBD1 (6 bases). This clonotype was sampled from a man aged 55 to 70 in good health and CMV-seropositive. Material for sequencing was PBMCs. CDR3 sequence reads: CASSLGQIFSSYEQYF. The DNA of the CDR3 is TGCGCCAGCAGCTTAGGACAGATCTTTAGCTCCTACGAGCAGTACTTC.